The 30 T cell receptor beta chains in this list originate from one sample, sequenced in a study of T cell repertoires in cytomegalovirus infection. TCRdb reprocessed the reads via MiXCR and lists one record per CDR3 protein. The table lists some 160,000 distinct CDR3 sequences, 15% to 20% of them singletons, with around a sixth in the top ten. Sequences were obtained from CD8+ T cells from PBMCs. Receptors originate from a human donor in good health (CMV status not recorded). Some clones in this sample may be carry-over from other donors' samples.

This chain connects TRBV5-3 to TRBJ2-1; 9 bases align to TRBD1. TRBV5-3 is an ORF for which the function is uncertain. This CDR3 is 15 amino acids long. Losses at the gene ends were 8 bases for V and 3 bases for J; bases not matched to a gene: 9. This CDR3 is CASKLDRGFYNEQFF. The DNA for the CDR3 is TGTGCCAGCAAGCTGGACAGGGGATTCTACAATGAGCAGTTCTTC.

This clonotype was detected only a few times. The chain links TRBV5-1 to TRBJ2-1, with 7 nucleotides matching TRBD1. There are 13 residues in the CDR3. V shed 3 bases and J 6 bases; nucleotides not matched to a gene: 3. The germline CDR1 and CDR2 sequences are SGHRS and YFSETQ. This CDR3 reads CASSSTGVNEQFF. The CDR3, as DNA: TGCGCCAGCAGCTCTACAGGGGTCAATGAGCAGTTCTTC.

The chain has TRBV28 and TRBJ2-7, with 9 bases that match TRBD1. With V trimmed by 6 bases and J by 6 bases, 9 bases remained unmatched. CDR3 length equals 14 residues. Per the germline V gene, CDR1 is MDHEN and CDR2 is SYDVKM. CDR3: CASSPGQGKREQYF. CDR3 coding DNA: TGTGCCAGCAGCCCCGGACAGGGGAAGCGCGAGCAGTACTTC.

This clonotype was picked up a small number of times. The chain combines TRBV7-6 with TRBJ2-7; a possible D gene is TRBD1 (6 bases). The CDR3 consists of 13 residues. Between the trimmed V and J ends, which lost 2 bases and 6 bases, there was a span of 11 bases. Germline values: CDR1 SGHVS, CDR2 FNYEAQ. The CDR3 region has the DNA TGTGCCAGCAGCTTAACAGGGCCGTCCGAGCAGTACTTC. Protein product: CASSLTGPSEQYF.

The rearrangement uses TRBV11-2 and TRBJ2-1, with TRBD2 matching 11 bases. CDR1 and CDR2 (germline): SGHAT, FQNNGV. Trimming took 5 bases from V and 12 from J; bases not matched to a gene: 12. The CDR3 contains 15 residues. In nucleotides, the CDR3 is TGTGCCAGCAGCCTTACTAGCGGGAGTGATAATTGGCAGTTCTTC. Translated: CASSLTSGSDNWQFF.

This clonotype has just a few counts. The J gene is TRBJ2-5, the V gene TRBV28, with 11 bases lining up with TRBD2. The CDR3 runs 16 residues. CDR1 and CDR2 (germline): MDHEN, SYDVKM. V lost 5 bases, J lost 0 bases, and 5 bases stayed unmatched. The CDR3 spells CASSPLSGRDQETQYF. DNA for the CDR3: TGTGCCAGCAGTCCCCTTAGCGGGAGGGACCAAGAGACCCAGTACTTC.

The CDR3 loop reads CATSREIGREQYF. CDR3 sequence (DNA): TGTGCCACCAGCAGAGAGATAGGACGGGAGCAGTACTTC. V usage is TRBV15 and J usage is TRBJ2-7; D remains unclear. Germline CDR1 and CDR2: LNHNV and YYDKDF (reference sequence). This CDR3 is 13 amino acids long. V was shortened by 0 bases and J by 7 bases, with 10 bases between the two germline ends.

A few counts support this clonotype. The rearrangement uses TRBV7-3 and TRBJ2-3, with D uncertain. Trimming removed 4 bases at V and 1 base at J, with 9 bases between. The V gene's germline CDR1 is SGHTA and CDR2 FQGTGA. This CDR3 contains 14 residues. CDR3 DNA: TGTGCCAGCAGCTACGACTCGGGCACAGATACGCAGTATTTT. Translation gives CASSYDSGTDTQYF.

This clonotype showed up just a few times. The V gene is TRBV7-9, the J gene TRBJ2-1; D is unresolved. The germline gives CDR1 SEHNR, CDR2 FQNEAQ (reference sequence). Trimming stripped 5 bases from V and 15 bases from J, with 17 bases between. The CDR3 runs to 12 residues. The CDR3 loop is CASSVSLVRLFF. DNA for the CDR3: TGTGCCAGCAGCGTCTCTTTAGTAAGGTTGTTCTTC.

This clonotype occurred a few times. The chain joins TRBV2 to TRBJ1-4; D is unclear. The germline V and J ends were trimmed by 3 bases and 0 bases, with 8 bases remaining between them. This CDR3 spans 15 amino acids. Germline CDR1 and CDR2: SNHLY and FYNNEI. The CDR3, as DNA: TGTGCCAGCAGTGACAGGTTCTCAACTAATGAAAAACTGTTTTTT. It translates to CASSDRFSTNEKLFF.

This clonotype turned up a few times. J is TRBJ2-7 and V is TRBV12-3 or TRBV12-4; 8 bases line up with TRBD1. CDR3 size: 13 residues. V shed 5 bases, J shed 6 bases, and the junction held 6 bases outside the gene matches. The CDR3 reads CASSTGTGGEQYF. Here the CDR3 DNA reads TGTGCCAGCAGTACCGGGACAGGCGGCGAGCAGTACTTC.

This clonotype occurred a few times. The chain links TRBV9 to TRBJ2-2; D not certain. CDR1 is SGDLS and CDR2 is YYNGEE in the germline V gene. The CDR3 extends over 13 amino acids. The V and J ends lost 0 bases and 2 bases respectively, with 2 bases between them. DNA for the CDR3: TGTGCCAGCAGCGTAGGTAACACCGGGGAGCTGTTTTTT. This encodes CASSVGNTGELFF.

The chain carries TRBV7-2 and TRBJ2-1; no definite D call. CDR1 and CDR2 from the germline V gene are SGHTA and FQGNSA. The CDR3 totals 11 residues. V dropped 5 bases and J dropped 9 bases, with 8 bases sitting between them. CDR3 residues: CASSRNPEQFF. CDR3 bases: TGTGCCAGCAGCCGTAACCCTGAGCAGTTCTTC.

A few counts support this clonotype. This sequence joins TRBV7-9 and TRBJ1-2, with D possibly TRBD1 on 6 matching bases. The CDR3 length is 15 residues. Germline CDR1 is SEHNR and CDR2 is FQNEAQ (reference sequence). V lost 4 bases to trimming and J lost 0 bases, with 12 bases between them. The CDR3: CASSSPQGSNYGYTF. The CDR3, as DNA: TGTGCCAGCAGCTCGCCACAGGGCTCTAACTATGGCTACACCTTC.

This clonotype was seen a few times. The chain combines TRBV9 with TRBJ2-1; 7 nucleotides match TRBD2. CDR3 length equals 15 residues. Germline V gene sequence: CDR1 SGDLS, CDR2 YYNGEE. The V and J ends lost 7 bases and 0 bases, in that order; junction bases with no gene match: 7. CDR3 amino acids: CASGRAQSSYNEQFF. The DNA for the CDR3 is TGTGCCAGCGGGAGGGCTCAAAGCTCCTACAATGAGCAGTTCTTC.

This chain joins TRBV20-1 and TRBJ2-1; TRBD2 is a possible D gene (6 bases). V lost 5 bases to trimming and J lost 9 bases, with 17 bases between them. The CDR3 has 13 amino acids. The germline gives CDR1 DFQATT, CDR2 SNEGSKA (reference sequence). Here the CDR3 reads CSASGTLKGEQFF. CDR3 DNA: TGCAGTGCTTCCGGGACTTTGAAGGGTGAGCAGTTCTTC.

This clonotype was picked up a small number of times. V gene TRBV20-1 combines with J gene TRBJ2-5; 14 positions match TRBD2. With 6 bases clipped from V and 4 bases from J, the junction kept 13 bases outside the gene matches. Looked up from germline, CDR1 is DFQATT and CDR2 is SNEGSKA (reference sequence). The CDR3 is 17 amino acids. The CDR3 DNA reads TGCAGTGCGGATCGACTAGCGGGGGGGCGAGTCACAGAGACCCAGTACTTC. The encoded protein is CSADRLAGGRVTETQYF.

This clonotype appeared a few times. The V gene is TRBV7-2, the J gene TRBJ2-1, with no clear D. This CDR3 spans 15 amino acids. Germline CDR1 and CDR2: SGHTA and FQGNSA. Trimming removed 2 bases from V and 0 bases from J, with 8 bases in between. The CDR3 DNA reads TGTGCCAGCAGCTTAAGGTGGAGCTCCTACAATGAGCAGTTCTTC. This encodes CASSLRWSSYNEQFF.

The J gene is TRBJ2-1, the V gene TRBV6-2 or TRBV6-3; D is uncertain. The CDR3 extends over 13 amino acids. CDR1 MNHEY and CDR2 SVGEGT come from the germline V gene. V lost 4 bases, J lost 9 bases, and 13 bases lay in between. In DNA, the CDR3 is TGTGCCAGCAGTTTCGCCCCGGTCGGTGAGCAGTTCTTC. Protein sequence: CASSFAPVGEQFF.

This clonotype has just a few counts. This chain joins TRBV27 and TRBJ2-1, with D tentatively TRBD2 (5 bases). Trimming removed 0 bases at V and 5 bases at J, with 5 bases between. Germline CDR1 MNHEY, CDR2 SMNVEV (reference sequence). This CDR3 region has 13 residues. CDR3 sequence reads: CASSLSEDNEQFF. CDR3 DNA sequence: TGTGCCAGCAGTTTATCGGAGGACAATGAGCAGTTCTTC.

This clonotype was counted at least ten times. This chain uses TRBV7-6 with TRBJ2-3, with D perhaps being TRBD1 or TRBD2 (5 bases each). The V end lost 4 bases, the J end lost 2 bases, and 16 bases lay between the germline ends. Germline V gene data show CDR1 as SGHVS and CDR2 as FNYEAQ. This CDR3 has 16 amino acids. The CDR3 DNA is TGTGCCAGCAGCTATAATCCGGGACCCCACACAGATACGCAGTATTTT. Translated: CASSYNPGPHTDTQYF.

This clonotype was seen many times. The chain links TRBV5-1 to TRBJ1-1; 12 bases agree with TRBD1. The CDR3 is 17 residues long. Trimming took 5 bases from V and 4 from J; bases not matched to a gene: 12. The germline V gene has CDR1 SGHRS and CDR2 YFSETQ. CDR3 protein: CASSPGTGGARGTEAFF. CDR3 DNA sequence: TGCGCCAGCAGTCCCGGGACAGGGGGCGCGAGGGGCACTGAAGCTTTCTTT.

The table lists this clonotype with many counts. The CDR3 nucleotides read TGTGCCAGCAGCCCAAGACAGGGACAAGAGACCCAGTACTTC. This translates into CASSPRQGQETQYF. The gene calls are TRBV7-6 and TRBJ2-5; 7 bases are shared with TRBD1. Germline trimming cut 5 bases from V and 2 bases from J; bases unmatched to any gene: 5. The CDR3 covers 14 residues. The germline CDR1 and CDR2 sequences are SGHVS and FNYEAQ.

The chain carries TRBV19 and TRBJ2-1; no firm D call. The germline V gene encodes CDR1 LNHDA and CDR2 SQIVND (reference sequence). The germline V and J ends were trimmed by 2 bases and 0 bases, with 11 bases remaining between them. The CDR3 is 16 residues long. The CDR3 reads CASSINALSSYNEQFF. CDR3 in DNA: TGTGCCAGTAGTATAAACGCATTGAGCTCCTACAATGAGCAGTTCTTC.

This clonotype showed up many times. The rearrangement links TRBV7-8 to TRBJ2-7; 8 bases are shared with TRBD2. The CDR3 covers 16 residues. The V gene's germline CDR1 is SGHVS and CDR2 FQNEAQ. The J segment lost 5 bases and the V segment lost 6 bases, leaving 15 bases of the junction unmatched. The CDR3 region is CASSLLSGSGGNEQYF. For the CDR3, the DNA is TGTGCCAGCAGTTTACTAAGCGGGAGCGGAGGGAACGAGCAGTACTTC.

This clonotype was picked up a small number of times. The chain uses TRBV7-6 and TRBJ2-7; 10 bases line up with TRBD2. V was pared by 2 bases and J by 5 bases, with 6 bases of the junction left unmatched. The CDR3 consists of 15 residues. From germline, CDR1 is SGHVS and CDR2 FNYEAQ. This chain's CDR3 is CASSLLAGAIDEQYF. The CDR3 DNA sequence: TGTGCCAGCAGCTTACTAGCGGGAGCGATCGACGAGCAGTACTTC.

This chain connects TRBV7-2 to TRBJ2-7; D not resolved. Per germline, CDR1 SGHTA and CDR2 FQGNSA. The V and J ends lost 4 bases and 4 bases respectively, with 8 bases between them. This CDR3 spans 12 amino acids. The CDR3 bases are TGTGCCAGCAGCTCCTCAAAGTACGAGCAGTACTTC. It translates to CASSSSKYEQYF.

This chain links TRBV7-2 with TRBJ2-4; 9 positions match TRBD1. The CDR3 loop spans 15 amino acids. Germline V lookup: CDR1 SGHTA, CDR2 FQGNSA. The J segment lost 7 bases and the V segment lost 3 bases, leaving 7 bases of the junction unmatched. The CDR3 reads CASSLGDRAGNIQYF. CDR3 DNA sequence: TGTGCCAGCAGCTTGGGGGACAGGGCTGGGAACATTCAGTACTTC.

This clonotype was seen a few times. The CDR3 DNA is TGCAGTGCTAGAGCTGGAAGCTCCTACGAGCAGTACTTC. It encodes CSARAGSSYEQYF. The chain links TRBV20-1 to TRBJ2-7; the D is unclear. V was shortened by 1 base and J by 0 bases, with 7 bases between the two germline ends. This CDR3 has 13 amino acids. Germline assignment: CDR1 DFQATT and CDR2 SNEGSKA (reference sequence).

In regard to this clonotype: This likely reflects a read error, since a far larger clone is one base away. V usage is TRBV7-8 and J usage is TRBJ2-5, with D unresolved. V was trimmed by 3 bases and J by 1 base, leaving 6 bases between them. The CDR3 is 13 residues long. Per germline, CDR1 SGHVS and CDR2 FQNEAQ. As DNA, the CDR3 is TGTGCCAGCAGCTTTACCAGCCAAGAGACCCAGTACTTC. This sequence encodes CASSFTSQETQYF.